The source of this T cell receptor (beta chain) is a study of PD-L1 blockade in urothelial cancer. About the study: Between 0 and 3 prior chemotherapy regimens had been given to patients.

CDR1 is MDHEN, CDR2 SYDVKM, per germline. Trimming took 4 bases from V and 0 from J; bases not matched to a gene: 6. This CDR3 comprises 17 residues. Time point described: pretreatment peripheral blood. For each patient, 1 to 8 samples were obtained, pretreatment and on-treatment. Profiling relied on immunoSEQ multiplex PCR, and the TCRdb table lists in-frame clones only, not all of them. In the table there are over 100,000 clones, approximately 84% of which are singletons. The rearrangement links TRBV28 to TRBJ2-7, with 13 bases fitting TRBD2. The sample in question was PBMCs, obtained around atezolizumab (anti-PD-L1) treatment. The TCR originated in a man aged 50-59 years with urothelial cancer. The CDR3 DNA reads TGTGCCAGCAGTTCCCCCGGGACTAGCGGGAACTCCTACGAGCAGTACTTC. Protein: CASSSPGTSGNSYEQYF.